Listed below are T cell receptor beta chains from one sample, sequenced in a study of T cells in Graves' hyperthyroidism and ophthalmopathy. TCRdb ran MiXCR on the multiplex PCR reads and lists one entry per CDR3 protein. The table includes about 59,000 distinct CDR3 sequences, roughly 50% detected once. Sequencing was performed on blood. Source of these receptors: an older woman with Graves' ophthalmopathy. Both conserved end residues are part of each CDR3.

V gene: TRBV24-1
J gene: TRBJ2-3
CDR3 protein: CASSDLGRQGARSGGRNNTQYF

V gene: TRBV24-1
J gene: TRBJ2-3
CDR3 protein: CATRGSGYTQYF

V gene: TRBV6-1
J gene: TRBJ1-2
CDR3 protein: CASSEEGTGSYGYTF

V gene: TRBV12-3/TRBV12-4
J gene: TRBJ2-3
CDR3 protein: CASSLQGQGIDTQYF

V gene: TRBV5-1
J gene: TRBJ2-3
CDR3 protein: CASSLGRPTDTQYF

V gene: TRBV19
J gene: TRBJ2-7
CDR3 protein: CASSPWGSEQYF

V gene: TRBV12-3/TRBV12-4
J gene: TRBJ1-1
CDR3 protein: CASSVEQGAVDTEAFF

V gene: TRBV5-1
J gene: NA
CDR3 protein: CASSLGGSYDEQFF

V gene: TRBV2
J gene: TRBJ1-2
CDR3 protein: CASSGQGVFYGYTF

V gene: TRBV19
J gene: TRBJ2-1
CDR3 protein: CARDRASPNEQFF

V gene: TRBV6-2/TRBV6-3
J gene: TRBJ1-5
CDR3 protein: CPTSDRENQLQHF

V gene: TRBV20-1
J gene: TRBJ2-7
CDR3 protein: CSARTDSPYEQYF

V gene: TRBV29-1
J gene: TRBJ1-1
CDR3 protein: CSVLDRAPEAFF

V gene: TRBV5-6
J gene: TRBJ2-1
CDR3 protein: CASSLAPGMVYNEQFF

V gene: TRBV6-1
J gene: TRBJ2-2
CDR3 protein: CASSPPTGTDNTGELFF

V gene: TRBV2
J gene: TRBJ2-3
CDR3 protein: CASSESGRPDTQYF

V gene: TRBV6-5
J gene: TRBJ1-6
CDR3 protein: CASRLSLDSSYNSPLHF